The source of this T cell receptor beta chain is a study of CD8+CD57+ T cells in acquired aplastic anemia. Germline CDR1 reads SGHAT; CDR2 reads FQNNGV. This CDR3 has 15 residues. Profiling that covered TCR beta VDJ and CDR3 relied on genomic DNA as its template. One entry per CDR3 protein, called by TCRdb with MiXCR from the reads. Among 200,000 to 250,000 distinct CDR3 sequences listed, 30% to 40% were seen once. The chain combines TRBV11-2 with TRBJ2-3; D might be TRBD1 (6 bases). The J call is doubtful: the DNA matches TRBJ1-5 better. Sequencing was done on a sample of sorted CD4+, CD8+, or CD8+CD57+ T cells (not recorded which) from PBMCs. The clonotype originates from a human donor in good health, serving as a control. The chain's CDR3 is CASRGQTRGGDTQHF. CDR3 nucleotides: TGTGCCAGCAGGGGGCAGACAAGGGGGGGAGATACGCAGCATTTT.